This T cell receptor (beta chain) was observed in a study of human T cells and chemical hapten exposure. Time point noted: patch test 1, 2 weeks after DPC sensitization. Stated treatment: therapeutic diphenylcyclopropenone sensitization with weekly scalp DPC. One entry per CDR3 protein results from TCRdb running MiXCR on the RACE reads. Of around 300,000 distinct CDR3 sequences listed, roughly 6.9% are singletons. This clonotype was counted between two and nine times. Its specificity is unknown. Study results and caveats: With DPC sensitization, TCRs exceeding 1 in 1000 frequency showed no change.

The ends were cut back, 0 bases at V and 6 bases at J, with 14 bases in the middle. This CDR3 spans 16 amino acids. The germline CDR1 and CDR2 sequences are LGHNA and YNFKEQ. The gene calls are TRBV4-2 and TRBJ1-4; the D is unclear. This clonotype was obtained from a woman aged 18-35 years with alopecia areata. Some clones in this sample may be carry-over from other donors' samples. The specimen comprised whole blood, sampled in connection with sensitization to the hapten diphenylcyclopropenone (DPC). The CDR3 reads CASSQDAGLHHEKLFF. CDR3 nucleotide sequence: TGTGCCAGCAGCCAAGATGCGGGGTTGCACCATGAAAAACTGTTTTTT.